This T cell receptor beta chain was sequenced in a study of cytomegalovirus exposure and HLA in healthy donors. Germline CDR1 LGHNT, CDR2 FRNRAP. V dropped 4 bases and J dropped 1 base, with 8 bases sitting between them. The CDR3 has 14 residues. This PCR relied on a set of 60 Vbeta primers and 13 Jbeta primers. Clones were sequenced by immunoSEQ multiplex PCR, and TCRdb holds only the in-frame ones, with some missing. The sample contains around 200,000 clones, 84% of which appear only once. The sequence derives from a woman between 50 and 59 years old in good health and CMV-seropositive. The sample consisted of PBMCs. The rearrangement links TRBV12-5 to TRBJ1-3; D remains ambiguous. This CDR3 reads CASGSSGSGNTIYF. CDR3 bases: TGTGCTAGTGGTTCGTCGGGTTCTGGAAACACCATATATTTT.